This T cell receptor beta chain was profiled in a study of CD8 T cells in Susac syndrome. Study findings and constraints: In TEMRA cells and active patients, CD8+ clonal expansion in Susac reached its peak.

The sequenced target, TCR beta, came from blood CD8+ and CD4+ T cells. TEMRA cells underwent FACS enrichment and CD8+ and CD4+ T cells underwent negative isolation. RNA was extracted with the RNeasy kit, and a quantity of about 0.5 to 1 ug was reverse transcribed using random hexamers. immunoSEQ multiplex PCR amplified TCR beta CDR3 across 54 Vbeta, 13 Jbeta. TCRdb used MiXCR to reprocess the immunoSEQ multiplex PCR reads, holding one entry per CDR3 protein. The sample includes roughly 190,000 distinct CDR3 sequences, approximately 95% seen only once; the top ten take around 0.16%. The CDR3 is 12 residues long. Trimming cost V 6 bases and J 3 bases, with 6 bases left between them. This clonotype was detected only once. Its antigen is currently unknown.

The clonotype originates from a human donor with Susac syndrome. The genes are TRBV12-3 or TRBV12-4 and TRBJ2-1; D is possibly TRBD2 (5 bases). Sequenced material: CD8+ T cells from PBMCs. The CDR3 DNA reads as TGTGCCAGCAGCGACTACTACAATGAGCAGTTCTTC. It translates to CASSDYYNEQFF.